This T cell receptor (beta chain) was profiled in a study of tumor-infiltrating lymphocytes in oesophageal squamous cell carcinoma. By share, this clonotype counts as medium-sized. TCRdb re-derived calls from the PCR reads in MiXCR, one entry per CDR3 protein. The sample consists of 20,000 to 25,000 distinct CDR3 sequences, approximately 35% of them appearing once. The clonotype was recovered from a female donor with esophageal squamous cell carcinoma. Sequenced material: esophageal tumor tissue.

DNA of the CDR3: TGTGCCAGCAGATCCGGACAGGGGGTTAATTCACCCCTCCACTTT. Translating it yields CASRSGQGVNSPLHF. The V gene is TRBV7-6, the J gene TRBJ1-6; 10 nucleotides match TRBD1. CDR1 and CDR2 from the germline V gene are SGHVS and FNYEAQ. Germline trimming cut 6 bases from V and 6 bases from J; bases unmatched to any gene: 5. The CDR3 runs 15 residues.